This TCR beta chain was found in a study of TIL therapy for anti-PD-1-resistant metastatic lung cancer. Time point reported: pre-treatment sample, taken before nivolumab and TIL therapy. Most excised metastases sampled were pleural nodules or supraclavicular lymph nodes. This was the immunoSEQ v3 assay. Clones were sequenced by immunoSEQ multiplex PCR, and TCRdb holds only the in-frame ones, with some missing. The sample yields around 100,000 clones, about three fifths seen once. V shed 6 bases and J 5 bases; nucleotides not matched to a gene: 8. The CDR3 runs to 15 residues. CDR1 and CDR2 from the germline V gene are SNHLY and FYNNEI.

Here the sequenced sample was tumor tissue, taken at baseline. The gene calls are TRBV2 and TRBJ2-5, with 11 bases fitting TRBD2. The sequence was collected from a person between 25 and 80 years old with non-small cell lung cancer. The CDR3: CASRVAGGPGETQYF. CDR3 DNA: TGTGCCAGCAGAGTAGCGGGAGGGCCGGGTGAGACCCAGTACTTC.